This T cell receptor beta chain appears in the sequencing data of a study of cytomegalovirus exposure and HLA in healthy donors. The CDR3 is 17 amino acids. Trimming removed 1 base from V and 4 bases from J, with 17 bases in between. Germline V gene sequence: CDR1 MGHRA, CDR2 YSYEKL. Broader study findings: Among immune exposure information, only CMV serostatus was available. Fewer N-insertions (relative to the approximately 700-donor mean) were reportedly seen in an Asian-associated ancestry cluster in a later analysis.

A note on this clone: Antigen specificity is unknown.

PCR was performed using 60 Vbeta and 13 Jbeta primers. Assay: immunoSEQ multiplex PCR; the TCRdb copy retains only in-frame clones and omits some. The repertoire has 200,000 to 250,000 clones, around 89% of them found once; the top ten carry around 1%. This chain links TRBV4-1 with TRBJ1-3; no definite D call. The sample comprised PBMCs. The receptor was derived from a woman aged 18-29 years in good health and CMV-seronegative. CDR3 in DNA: TGCGCCAGCAGCCAAGTGGAGGGCGCAAAAGGAGGAAACACCATATATTTT. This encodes CASSQVEGAKGGNTIYF.